This T cell receptor beta chain was sequenced during a study of human T cells and chemical hapten exposure. After removal of 4 bases from V and 2 bases from J, the junction contained 4 bases not matched to a gene. This CDR3 spans 14 amino acids. Germline values: CDR1 SGHRS, CDR2 YFSETQ. The authors' total RNA extraction used unfractionated whole blood. Study-wide findings and caveats: Among TCRs, those above 1 in 1000 frequency were unaffected by DPC sensitization.

This clonotype came up a few times. Its cognate antigen is unknown. Each CDR3 protein gets one entry after TCRdb re-called the 5' RACE reads with MiXCR. The data hold tens of thousands of distinct CDR3 sequences, with approximately 7.7% observed a single time. The clonotype originates from a male donor in good health. The V and J genes are TRBV5-1 and TRBJ2-5; 8 bases are shared with TRBD2. CDR3 loop: CASSPGTSQETQYF. The CDR3 nucleotides are TGCGCCAGCAGCCCCGGGACTAGTCAAGAGACCCAGTACTTC.